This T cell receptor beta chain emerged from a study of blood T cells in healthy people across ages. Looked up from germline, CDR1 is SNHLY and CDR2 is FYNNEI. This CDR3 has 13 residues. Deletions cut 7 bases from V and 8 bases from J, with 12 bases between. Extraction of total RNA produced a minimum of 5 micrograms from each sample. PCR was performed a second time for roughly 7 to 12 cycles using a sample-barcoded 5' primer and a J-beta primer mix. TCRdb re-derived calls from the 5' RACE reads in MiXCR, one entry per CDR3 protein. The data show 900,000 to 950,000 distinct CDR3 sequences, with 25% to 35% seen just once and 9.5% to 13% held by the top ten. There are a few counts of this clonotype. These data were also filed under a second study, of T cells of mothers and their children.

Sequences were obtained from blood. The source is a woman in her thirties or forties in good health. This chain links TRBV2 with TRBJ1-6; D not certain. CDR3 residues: CASKGERDSPLHF. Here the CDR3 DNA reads TGTGCCAGCAAGGGCGAGCGGGATTCACCCCTCCACTTT.